One and the same sample provided the 15 T cell receptor beta chains below, sequenced in a study of blood T cell repertoires in COVID-19. Generated by immunoSEQ multiplex PCR, the TCRdb table keeps only in-frame clones and is missing some. The sample consists of about 210,000 clones, about nine tenths of them appearing once. Specimen: PBMCs or T cells enriched from blood (not recorded which). These receptors were taken from a young man in a cohort exposed to, infected with or recovered from COVID-19 (not recorded which).

This clone came up a few times. The chain has TRBV28 and TRBJ1-5; 7 bases are a match to TRBD1. The length of the CDR3 is 14 residues. J lost 6 bases, V lost 3 bases, and 5 bases had no gene match. Germline V gene lookup returns CDR1 MDHEN and CDR2 SYDVKM. The CDR3 DNA sequence: TGTGCCAGCAGTTTCGACAGGGCGAGTCAGCCCCAGCATTTT. It translates to CASSFDRASQPQHF.

The chain has TRBV6-5 and TRBJ2-5, with D hard to call. V was cut by 0 bases and J by 0 bases, with 5 bases left in between. CDR1 is MNHEY, CDR2 SVGAGI, per germline. The CDR3 spans 14 residues. The CDR3 reads CASSYSGYQETQYF. DNA of the CDR3: TGTGCCAGCAGTTACTCGGGCTACCAAGAGACCCAGTACTTC.

The genes are TRBV6-5 and TRBJ1-6, with D uncertain. The CDR3 runs 15 residues. Germline CDR1 MNHEY, CDR2 SVGAGI. Trimming removed 3 bases from V and 2 bases from J, with 8 bases in between. The CDR3 sequence: CASSYGLAYNSPLHF. For the CDR3, the DNA is TGTGCCAGCAGTTATGGGCTGGCCTATAATTCACCCCTCCACTTT.

DNA for the CDR3: TGTGCCAGCATGGGGGGTCCTCCCTACGAGCAGTACTTC. Protein: CASMGGPPYEQYF. The chain uses TRBV6-5 and TRBJ2-7; possible D gene TRBD2, 6 bases. V lost 7 bases and J lost 2, with 12 bases in between. CDR3 length equals 13 residues. The germline V gene encodes CDR1 MNHEY and CDR2 SVGAGI.

V gene TRBV7-8 combines with J gene TRBJ2-1; 7 bases align to TRBD1. Germline CDR1 SGHVS, CDR2 FQNEAQ. The CDR3 runs to 16 residues. Unmatched junction bases numbered 10, after V lost 5 bases and J lost 3 bases. The CDR3 loop reads CASSGSWGQFYNEQFF. CDR3 DNA: TGTGCCAGCAGCGGCTCCTGGGGACAGTTCTACAATGAGCAGTTCTTC.

The genes are TRBV19 and TRBJ2-7; 7 bases are a match to TRBD1. Germline V gene data show CDR1 as LNHDA and CDR2 as SQIVND (reference sequence). CDR3 length: 14 residues. Losses at the gene ends were 3 bases for V and 3 bases for J; bases not matched to a gene: 5. The CDR3 DNA follows: TGTGCCAGTAGTATTTCGCACAGGGGCTACGAGCAGTACTTC. This translates into CASSISHRGYEQYF. Full variable domain (outside the CDR3, taken from reference TRBV19 and TRBJ2-7): DGGITQSPKYLFRKEGQNVTLSCEQNLNHDAMYWYRQDPGQGLRLIYYSQIVNDFQKGDIAEGYSVSREKKESFPLTVTSAQKNPTAFYLCASSISHRGYEQYFGPGTRLTVT.

The rearrangement joins TRBV16 to TRBJ1-3, with 7 bases fitting TRBD1. V trimming: 3 bases; J trimming: 2 bases; junction bases outside the gene matches: 4. The CDR3 totals 15 residues. Germline CDR1 reads KGHSY; CDR2 reads FQNENV. The DNA of the CDR3 is TGTGCCAGCAGCCAGTTACAGGGGCCTGGAAACACCATATATTTT. Translation gives CASSQLQGPGNTIYF.

The V and J genes are TRBV9 and TRBJ2-1, with 14 positions matching TRBD2. Germline CDR1 SGDLS, CDR2 YYNGEE. This CDR3 contains 16 residues. V lost 3 bases to trimming and J lost 6 bases; unmatched junction nucleotides: 5. The CDR3 sequence: CASSGGLAGVANEQFF. DNA of the CDR3: TGTGCCAGCAGCGGGGGACTAGCGGGAGTGGCCAATGAGCAGTTCTTC.

A single count supports this clone. The CDR3 region has the DNA TGTGCCCCGTTTAGGCTAGCGAAACTCAATGAGCAGTTCTTC. Its translation is CAPFRLAKLNEQFF. The gene calls are TRBV24-1 and TRBJ2-1; maybe TRBD2 (6 bases). V lost 12 bases to trimming and J lost 6 bases, with 20 bases between them. CDR3 length equals 14 residues. CDR1 and CDR2 from the germline V gene are KGHDR and SFDVKD.

The chain is built from TRBV9 and TRBJ1-3; no clear D. Germline V lookup: CDR1 SGDLS, CDR2 YYNGEE. CDR3 size: 15 residues. Trimming removed 4 bases at V and 0 bases at J, with 11 bases between. CDR3 sequence reads: CASSLLGDSGNTIYF. Written as DNA, the CDR3 is TGTGCCAGCAGCCTACTCGGGGACTCTGGAAACACCATATATTTT.

The chain uses TRBV2 and TRBJ1-6; 10 nucleotides agree with TRBD1. Trimming took 8 bases from V and 4 from J; bases not matched to a gene: 8. Germline loops: CDR1 SNHLY, CDR2 FYNNEI. This CDR3 has 16 residues. The CDR3 bases are TGTGCCAGCGGGTGGACAGGGGGACGATATAATTCACCCCTCCACTTT. Translating it yields CASGWTGGRYNSPLHF.

V gene TRBV19 combines with J gene TRBJ1-2; D may be TRBD1 (5 bases). Germline CDR1 and CDR2: LNHDA and SQIVND (reference sequence). V was cut by 7 bases and J by 0 bases, with 15 bases left in between. This CDR3 is 15 amino acids long. This CDR3 reads CASTDPRGTNYGYTF. CDR3 sequence (DNA): TGTGCCAGTACTGACCCAAGGGGAACTAACTATGGCTACACCTTC.

Points on this clone: Different DNA sequences within this sample yield the same CDR3. The gene calls are TRBV12-3 or TRBV12-4 and TRBJ1-1; 8 positions agree with TRBD1. This CDR3 spans 12 amino acids. Unmatched junction bases numbered 2, after V lost 6 bases and J lost 5 bases. The CDR3 loop reads CASRQGGTEAFF. As DNA, the CDR3 is TGTGCCAGCAGACAGGGGGGTACTGAAGCTTTCTTT.

The rearrangement links TRBV29-1 to TRBJ1-1, with 7 bases lining up with TRBD1. The V and J ends lost 4 bases and 1 base, in that order; junction bases with no gene match: 3. Per germline, CDR1 SQVTM and CDR2 ANQGSEA. The CDR3 totals 13 residues. Here the CDR3 reads CSVVRQGNTEAFF. In nucleotides, the CDR3 is TGCAGCGTTGTACGACAGGGGAACACTGAAGCTTTCTTT.

CDR3 sequence reads: CASSESFPDIHTHF. The CDR3 DNA reads TGTGCCAGCAGCGAAAGTTTCCCCGACATCCACACGCATTTT. The chain joins TRBV28 to TRBJ1-5; D call uncertain. The V gene lost 6 bases and the J gene lost 15 bases, with 24 bases spanning the gap. The length of the CDR3 is 14 residues. CDR1 MDHEN and CDR2 SYDVKM come from the germline V gene.